The present TCR beta chain was sequenced within a study of blood T cell repertoires in COVID-19. Looking at the study overall: Sample material is recorded as cDNA or gDNA derived from T cells, B-cell-depleted T cells, or PBMCs.

Per the original data handling: Reference gene primer amplification yielded estimated nucleated cell counts. Libraries were prepared by immunoSEQ multiplex PCR; TCRdb keeps only in-frame clonotypes and omits some of them. From that table come the V and J calls and clone size; the DNA was used to work out D and trimming. The sample carries 230,000 or so clones, 86% recorded once. This CDR3 spans 15 amino acids. V dropped 3 bases and J dropped 0; count of bases not matched to a gene: 7. Per germline, CDR1 GTSNPN and CDR2 SVGIG (reference sequence). The V and J genes are TRBV30 and TRBJ1-2, with 7 nucleotides matching TRBD1. Sequenced material: PBMCs or T cells enriched from blood (not recorded which). The TCR sequence derives from a woman aged 40-49 years with acute COVID-19. CDR3 region: CAWRAGQTSNYGYTF. The DNA of the CDR3 is TGTGCCTGGAGGGCGGGACAGACCTCTAACTATGGCTACACCTTC.